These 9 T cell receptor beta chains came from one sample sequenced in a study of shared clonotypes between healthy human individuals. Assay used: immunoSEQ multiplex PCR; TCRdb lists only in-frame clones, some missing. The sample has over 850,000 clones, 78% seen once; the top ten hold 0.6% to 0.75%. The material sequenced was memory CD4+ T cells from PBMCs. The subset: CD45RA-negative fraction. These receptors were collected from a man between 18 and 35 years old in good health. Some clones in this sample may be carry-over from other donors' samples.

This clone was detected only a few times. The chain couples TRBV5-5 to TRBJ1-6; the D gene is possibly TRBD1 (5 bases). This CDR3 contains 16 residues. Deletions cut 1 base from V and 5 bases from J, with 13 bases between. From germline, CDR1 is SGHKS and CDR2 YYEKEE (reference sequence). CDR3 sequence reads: CASSLLRGENNSPLHF. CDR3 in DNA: TGTGCCAGCAGCTTGCTGAGGGGTGAAAATAATTCACCCCTCCACTTT. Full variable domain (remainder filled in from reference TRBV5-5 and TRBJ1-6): DAGVTQSPTHLIKTRGQQVTLRCSPISGHKSVSWYQQVLGQGPQFIFQYYEKEERGRGNFPDRFSARQFPNYSSELNVNALLLGDSALYLCASSLLRGENNSPLHFGNGTRLTVT.

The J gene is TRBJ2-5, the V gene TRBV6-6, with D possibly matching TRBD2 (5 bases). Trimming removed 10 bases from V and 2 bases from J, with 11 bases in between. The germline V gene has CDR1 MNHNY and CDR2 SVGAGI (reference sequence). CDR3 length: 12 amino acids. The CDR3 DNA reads TGTGCCACCACCCCGGGGCAAGAGACCCAGTACTTC. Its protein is CATTPGQETQYF.

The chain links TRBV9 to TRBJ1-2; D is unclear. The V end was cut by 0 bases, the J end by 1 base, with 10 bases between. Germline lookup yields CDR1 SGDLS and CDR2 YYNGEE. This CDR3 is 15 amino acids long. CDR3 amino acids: CASSVGAEYNYGYTF. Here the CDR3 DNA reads TGTGCCAGCAGCGTAGGGGCGGAATATAACTATGGCTACACCTTC.

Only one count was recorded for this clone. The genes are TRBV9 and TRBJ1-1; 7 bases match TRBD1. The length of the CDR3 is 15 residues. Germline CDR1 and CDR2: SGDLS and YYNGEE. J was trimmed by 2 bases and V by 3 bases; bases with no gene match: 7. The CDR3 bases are TGTGCCAGCAGCGGAACCGGGACAGTTAACACTGAAGCTTTCTTT. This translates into CASSGTGTVNTEAFF.

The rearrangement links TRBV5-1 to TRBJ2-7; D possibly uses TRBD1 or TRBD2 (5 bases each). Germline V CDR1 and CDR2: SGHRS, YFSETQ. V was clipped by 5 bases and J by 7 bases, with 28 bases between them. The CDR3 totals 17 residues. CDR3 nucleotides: TGCGCCAGCAGGTATCTGGCCCTAGCAGGGTCCTTAGAAGAGCAGTACTTC. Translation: CASRYLALAGSLEEQYF.

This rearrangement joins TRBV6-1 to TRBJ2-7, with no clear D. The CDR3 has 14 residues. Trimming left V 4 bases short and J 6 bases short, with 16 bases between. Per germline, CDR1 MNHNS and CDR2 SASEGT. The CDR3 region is CASSVRQPYGEQYF. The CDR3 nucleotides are TGTGCCAGCAGTGTTCGGCAGCCCTACGGCGAGCAGTACTTC.

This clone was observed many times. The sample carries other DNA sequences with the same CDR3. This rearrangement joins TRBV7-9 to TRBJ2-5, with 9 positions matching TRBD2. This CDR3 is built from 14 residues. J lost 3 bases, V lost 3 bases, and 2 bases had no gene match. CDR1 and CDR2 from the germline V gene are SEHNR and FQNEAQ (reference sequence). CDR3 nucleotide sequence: TGTGCCAGCAGCTTGGGACTAGCTAAAGAGACCCAGTACTTC. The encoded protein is CASSLGLAKETQYF.

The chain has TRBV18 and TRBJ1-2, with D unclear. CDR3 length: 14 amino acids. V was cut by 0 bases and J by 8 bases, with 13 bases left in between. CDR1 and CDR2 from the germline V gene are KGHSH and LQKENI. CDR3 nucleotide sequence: TGTGCCAGCTCACCACCGGCAACCCTGCGGGGCTACACCTTC. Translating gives CASSPPATLRGYTF.

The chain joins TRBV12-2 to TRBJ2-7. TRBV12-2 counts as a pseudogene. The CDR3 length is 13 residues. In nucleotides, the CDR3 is TGTGCAAGTCGCTCCCCCGACCTCTCCGAGCAGTACTTC. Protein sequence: CASRSPDLSEQYF.